Each of the 7 T cell receptor beta chains below was sequenced from the same sample in a study of T cells after yellow fever vaccination (dated 2019 in TCRdb). Read against the paper, the sample's treatment or condition label means: live attenuated yellow fever vaccine strain. Libraries were constructed by 5' RACE. Reads for this sample came from an Illumina HiSeq 2500. Starting from the raw public reads, TCRdb applied fastp trimming at Q25, assembled clones with MiXCR and retained in-frame beta chains. Rows with a matching CDR3 protein are joined into one entry that keeps the most common DNA and genes. The sample table holds 500,000 to 650,000 distinct CDR3 sequences, of which 9% to 15% were seen once. The biggest ten clones account for more than 12% of the sample. Sequencing used PBMCs, obtained on the day of the yellow fever booster vaccination. These TCRs come from a man aged 25-40 years who received the YFV17D yellow fever vaccine.

This clonotype was found a few times. The chain combines TRBV5-6 with TRBJ2-5; maybe TRBD1 (6 bases). The CDR3 is 16 amino acids. V was pared by 0 bases and J by 4 bases, with 16 bases between. The germline V gene has CDR1 SGHDT and CDR2 YYEEEE. The CDR3 spells CASSLGGGDVGETQYF. The CDR3 DNA reads TGTGCCAGCAGCTTGGGAGGGGGAGATGTTGGAGAGACCCAGTACTTC.

The DNA for the CDR3 is TGTGCCAGCAGAGAACAGGGAGCCTACGAGCAGTACTTC. This sequence encodes CASREQGAYEQYF. V and J are TRBV27 and TRBJ2-7, with D perhaps matching TRBD1 (6 bases). CDR3 length equals 13 residues. V lost 6 bases, J lost 2 bases, and 11 bases lay in between. From germline, CDR1 is MNHEY and CDR2 SMNVEV (reference sequence).

V gene TRBV6-5 combines with J gene TRBJ2-1; the D gene is possibly TRBD2 (6 bases). The germline gives CDR1 MNHEY, CDR2 SVGAGI. V was pared by 0 bases and J by 4 bases, with 13 bases between. This CDR3 has 16 amino acids. CDR3 nucleotide sequence: TGTGCCAGCAGTTACTCGATACCGGGGGAATACAATGAGCAGTTCTTC. It specifies CASSYSIPGEYNEQFF.

The chain is built from TRBV4-3 and TRBJ2-5; weak D call: TRBD2 (7 bases). The CDR3 loop spans 17 amino acids. V lost 1 base to trimming and J lost 2 bases, with 17 bases between them. Germline V lookup: CDR1 LGHNA, CDR2 YSLEER. CDR3 amino acids: CASSQVLVAGAQETQYF. CDR3 nucleotides: TGCGCCAGCAGCCAAGTTCTGGTCGCGGGGGCACAAGAGACCCAGTACTTC.

The chain is built from TRBV4-3 and TRBJ2-1; 7 bases are shared with TRBD2. There are 15 residues in the CDR3. The germline gives CDR1 LGHNA, CDR2 YSLEER. Germline trimming cut 4 bases from V and 1 base from J; bases unmatched to any gene: 4. In DNA, the CDR3 is TGCGCCAGCAGCCGGGACTATTGGTCCTACAATGAGCAGTTCTTC. This codes for CASSRDYWSYNEQFF.

This chain connects TRBV4-2 to TRBJ2-3; D unresolved. Germline values: CDR1 LGHNA, CDR2 YNFKEQ. Deletions cut 3 bases from V and 3 bases from J, with 10 bases between. The length of the CDR3 is 14 residues. CDR3 bases: TGTGCCAGCAGCCACGGGTCTAGGACAGATACGCAGTATTTT. Its protein is CASSHGSRTDTQYF.

This clonotype has just a few counts. V gene TRBV12-3 or TRBV12-4 combines with J gene TRBJ2-1, with TRBD2 matching over 8 bases. Germline trimming cut 6 bases from V and 8 bases from J; bases unmatched to any gene: 9. The CDR3 is made up of 14 amino acids. The CDR3 DNA reads as TGTGCCAGCAGACCTATCCTAGCGGGCGATGAGCAGTTCTTC. This sequence encodes CASRPILAGDEQFF.